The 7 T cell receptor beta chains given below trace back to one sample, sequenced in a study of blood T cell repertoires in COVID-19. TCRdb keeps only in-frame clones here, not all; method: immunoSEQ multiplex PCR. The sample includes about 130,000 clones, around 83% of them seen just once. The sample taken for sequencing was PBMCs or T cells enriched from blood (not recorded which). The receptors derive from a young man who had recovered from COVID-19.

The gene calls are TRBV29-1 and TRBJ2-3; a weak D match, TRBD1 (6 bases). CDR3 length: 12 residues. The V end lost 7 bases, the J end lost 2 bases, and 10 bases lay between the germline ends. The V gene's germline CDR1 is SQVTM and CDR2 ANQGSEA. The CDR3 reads CSARDTTDTQYF. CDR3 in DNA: TGCAGCGCCAGGGACACCACAGATACGCAGTATTTT.

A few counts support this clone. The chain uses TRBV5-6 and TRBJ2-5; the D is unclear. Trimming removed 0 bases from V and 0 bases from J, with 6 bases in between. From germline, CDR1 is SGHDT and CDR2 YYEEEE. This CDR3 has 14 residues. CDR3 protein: CASSLVQNQETQYF. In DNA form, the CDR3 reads TGTGCCAGCAGCTTGGTACAGAACCAAGAGACCCAGTACTTC.

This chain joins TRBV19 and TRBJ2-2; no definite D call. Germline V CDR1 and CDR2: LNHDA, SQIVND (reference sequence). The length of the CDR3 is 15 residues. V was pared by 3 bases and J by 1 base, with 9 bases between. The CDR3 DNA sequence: TGTGCCAGTAGTATGCAGCGACTGAACACCGGGGAGCTGTTTTTT. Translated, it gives CASSMQRLNTGELFF.

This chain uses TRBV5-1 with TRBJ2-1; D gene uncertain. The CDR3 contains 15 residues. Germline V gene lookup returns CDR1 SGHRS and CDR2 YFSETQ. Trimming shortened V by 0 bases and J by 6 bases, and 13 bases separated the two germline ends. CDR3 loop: CASSLGPGSPNEQFF. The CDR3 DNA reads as TGCGCCAGCAGCTTGGGGCCCGGGTCCCCCAATGAGCAGTTCTTC. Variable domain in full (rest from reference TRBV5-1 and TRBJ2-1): KAGVTQTPRYLIKTRGQQVTLSCSPISGHRSVSWYQQTPGQGLQFLFEYFSETQRNKGNFPGRFSGRQFSNSRSEMNVSTLELGDSALYLCASSLGPGSPNEQFFGPGTRLTVL.

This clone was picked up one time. The CDR3 protein is CASIGNRGPGNTIYF. DNA of the CDR3: TGTGCCAGTATCGGGAACAGGGGGCCTGGAAACACCATATATTTT. The V gene is TRBV19, the J gene TRBJ1-3; 9 positions agree with TRBD1. Per the germline V gene, CDR1 is LNHDA and CDR2 is SQIVND (reference sequence). CDR3 size: 15 residues. V trimming: 7 bases; J trimming: 2 bases; junction bases outside the gene matches: 6.

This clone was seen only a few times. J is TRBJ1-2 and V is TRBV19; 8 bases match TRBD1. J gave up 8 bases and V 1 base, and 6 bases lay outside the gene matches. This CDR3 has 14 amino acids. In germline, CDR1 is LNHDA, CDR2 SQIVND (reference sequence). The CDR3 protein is CASSIVRTGRGYTF. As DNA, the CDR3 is TGTGCCAGTAGTATAGTCCGGACAGGGCGCGGCTACACCTTC.

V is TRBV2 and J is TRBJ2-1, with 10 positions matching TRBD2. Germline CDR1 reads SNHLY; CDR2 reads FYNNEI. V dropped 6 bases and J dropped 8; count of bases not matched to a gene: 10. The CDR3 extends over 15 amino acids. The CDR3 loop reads CASRILGTSVDEQFF. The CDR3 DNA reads TGTGCCAGCAGAATCCTCGGGACTAGCGTCGATGAGCAGTTCTTC.